The sequence of this T cell receptor (beta chain) was determined in a study of CD8 T cells in Susac syndrome. Germline V lookup: CDR1 SGDLS, CDR2 YYNGEE. Deletions cut 0 bases from V and 5 bases from J, with 17 bases between. This CDR3 is 16 amino acids long. When the RNA was reverse transcribed, random hexamers were used with an input of about 0.5 to 1 ug. With immunoSEQ multiplex PCR, TCR beta CDR3 was amplified across 54 Vbeta and 13 Jbeta. In TCRdb, the immunoSEQ multiplex PCR reads were re-called with MiXCR into one record per CDR3 protein. The data contain approximately 280,000 distinct CDR3 sequences, 80% to 90% of them singletons.

The gene calls are TRBV9 and TRBJ1-2; tentatively, D is TRBD1 (6 bases). This clonotype was sampled from a human donor with multiple sclerosis. The sequenced sample was CD8+ T cells from PBMCs. This CDR3 reads CASSVAGVAQGYGYTF. For the CDR3, the DNA is TGTGCCAGCAGCGTAGCTGGTGTTGCACAGGGTTATGGCTACACCTTC.